These 27 T cell receptor beta chains were all obtained from the same sample, sequenced in a study of metastatic and nonmetastatic thyroid tumors. MiXCR reprocessed the PCR reads for TCRdb. This table has roughly 32,000 clones, 15% to 20% appearing once. Nobody among the patients had been given any treatment before thyroid surgery. The specimen was blood. Receptor source: a female donor with papillary thyroid cancer or a benign thyroid nodule (not recorded which). Some clones in this sample may be carry-over from other donors' samples.

At least ten counts were recorded for this clone. The chain joins TRBV28 to TRBJ2-2; a weak D match, TRBD2 (5 bases). Germline V gene sequence: CDR1 MDHEN, CDR2 SYDVKM. V lost 1 base and J lost 6, with 12 bases in between. This CDR3 is 15 amino acids long. The CDR3 sequence is CASSLLAGMAGELFF. CDR3 nucleotide sequence: TGTGCCAGCAGTTTATTGGCCGGGATGGCCGGGGAGCTGTTTTTT.

CDR3 in amino acids: CASSRTGTGGHYGYTF. The CDR3 DNA is TGTGCCAGCAGCCGCACCGGGACAGGGGGACACTATGGCTACACCTTC. This sequence joins TRBV3-1 and TRBJ1-2; 11 bases match TRBD1. This CDR3 region has 16 residues. V trimming: 4 bases; J trimming: 3 bases; junction bases outside the gene matches: 7. Germline CDR1 and CDR2: LGHDT and YNNKEL (reference sequence).

This chain connects TRBV30 to TRBJ2-7; tentative D call: TRBD1 (5 bases). CDR1 GTSNPN and CDR2 SVGIG come from the germline V gene (reference sequence). The CDR3 loop spans 13 amino acids. V gave up 0 bases and J gave up 4 bases, with 10 bases separating them. DNA of the CDR3: TGTGCCTGGAGTGTACAGGCGGAGTACGAGCAGTACTTC. Protein sequence: CAWSVQAEYEQYF.

This clone was found many times. This rearrangement joins TRBV28 to TRBJ1-2, with TRBD1 matching 10 bases. The junction had 6 bases not matched to a gene; V was cut back by 5 bases and J by 6 bases. Germline CDR1 is MDHEN and CDR2 is SYDVKM. The CDR3 sequence is 14 residues long. CDR3 in amino acids: CASSARDRGNGYTF. The CDR3 DNA is TGTGCCAGCAGTGCCCGGGACAGGGGAAATGGCTACACCTTC.

This clone occurred many times. The rearrangement uses TRBV5-1 and TRBJ2-2; possibly TRBD1 or TRBD2 for D (5 bases each). The germline V gene encodes CDR1 SGHRS and CDR2 YFSETQ. V lost 0 bases to trimming and J lost 4 bases, with 10 bases between them. This CDR3 is built from 15 residues. The CDR3 loop reads CASSLAGLLTGELFF. The CDR3 DNA follows: TGCGCCAGCAGCTTGGCGGGGCTACTCACCGGGGAGCTGTTTTTT.

This clone occurred many times. This chain joins TRBV5-1 and TRBJ2-7; 7 nucleotides match TRBD2. This CDR3 is built from 13 residues. V was pared by 4 bases and J by 3 bases, with 4 bases of the junction left unmatched. Per germline, CDR1 SGHRS and CDR2 YFSETQ. The CDR3, as DNA: TGCGCCAGCAGCCCGGGACTACTCTACGAGCAGTACTTC. Translation: CASSPGLLYEQYF.

This clone was seen ten or more times. The chain joins TRBV7-9 to TRBJ1-2, with 7 bases that match TRBD1. The CDR3 is 14 residues long. Germline loops: CDR1 SEHNR, CDR2 FQNEAQ (reference sequence). V shed 5 bases, J shed 8 bases, and the junction held 11 bases outside the gene matches. DNA of the CDR3: TGTGCCAGCAGCGCCCACGACAGGGATTACGGCTACACCTTC. Its translation: CASSAHDRDYGYTF.

This clone has ten or more counts. This rearrangement joins TRBV30 to TRBJ2-5, with 8 bases identical to TRBD2. Per germline, CDR1 GTSNPN and CDR2 SVGIG (reference sequence). Trimming removed 4 bases from V and 4 bases from J; junction bases left unmatched: 11. The CDR3 loop spans 15 amino acids. CDR3: CAWIPAGANVETQYF. The CDR3 DNA follows: TGTGCCTGGATCCCAGCGGGAGCGAATGTAGAGACCCAGTACTTC.

This chain joins TRBV7-9 and TRBJ2-7; D is possibly TRBD2 (6 bases). Trimming removed 4 bases at V and 2 bases at J, with 12 bases between. CDR3 length equals 14 residues. The germline gives CDR1 SEHNR, CDR2 FQNEAQ (reference sequence). CDR3 amino acids: CASSSDGGTYEQYF. The CDR3 DNA sequence: TGTGCCAGCAGCTCCGACGGGGGAACCTACGAGCAGTACTTC.

This clone was recorded once. J is TRBJ2-7 and V is TRBV20-1; the D gene is possibly TRBD1 (5 bases). This CDR3 contains 13 residues. CDR1 is DFQATT, CDR2 SNEGSKA, per germline (reference sequence). Trimming stripped 6 bases from V and 3 bases from J, with 15 bases between. CDR3 amino acids: CSAPPAGFYEQYF. In DNA form, the CDR3 reads TGCAGTGCCCCCCCTGCAGGGTTCTACGAGCAGTACTTC.

By share, this clone counts as large. This chain uses TRBV6-4 with TRBJ1-5; no definite D call. Germline V gene lookup returns CDR1 MRHNA and CDR2 SNTAGT. This CDR3 is built from 13 residues. With 3 bases removed from V and 4 bases from J, the gap between germline ends came to 7 bases. CDR3 sequence reads: CASSERENQPQHF. The CDR3 DNA reads TGTGCCAGCAGTGAACGGGAGAATCAGCCCCAGCATTTT.

This clone was picked up a small number of times. A junction boundary mismatches the germline segment, possibly from a read error. The chain couples TRBV28 to TRBJ1-5; the D gene is possibly TRBD1 (5 bases). Germline CDR1 and CDR2: MDHEN and SYDVKM. The CDR3 spans 12 residues. CDR3 sequence: CASLGGAQPHHF. Written as DNA, the CDR3 is TGTGCCAGCTTAGGTGGGGCTCAGCCCCATCATTTT.

Ten or more counts support this clone. The rearrangement uses TRBV12-3 or TRBV12-4 and TRBJ1-1, with TRBD1 as a possible D gene (5 bases). The CDR3 totals 13 residues. Trimming removed 3 bases from V and 5 bases from J, with 10 bases in between. The CDR3 nucleotides read TGTGCCAGCAGTTTGGCAGGGCGGACTGAAGCTTTCTTT. Protein: CASSLAGRTEAFF.

At least ten counts were recorded for this clone. The chain couples TRBV12-3 or TRBV12-4 to TRBJ1-1, with a possible D match to TRBD1 (6 bases). The CDR3 sequence is 13 residues long. V was clipped by 6 bases and J by 10 bases, with 18 bases between them. CDR3 in amino acids: CASSSLGGTIAFF. CDR3 sequence (DNA): TGTGCCAGCAGCTCCCTGGGCGGGACAATAGCTTTCTTT.

This clone was found a few times. A single base separates this from a much larger clone, so it may be a read error. Additional DNA sequences in this sample encode the identical CDR3. This chain connects TRBV6-2 or TRBV6-3 to TRBJ1-1; TRBD1 might be the D (5 bases). The CDR3 extends over 14 amino acids. CDR1 and CDR2 (germline): MNHEY, SVGEGT. CDR3 protein: CASLNQGKNTEASF. The CDR3 region has the DNA TGTGCCAGCCTGAACCAGGGTAAGAACACTGAAGCTTCCTTT.

A note on this clone: A junction end diverges from the germline sequence, so it may reflect a read error. The genes are TRBV6-1 and TRBJ2-2; a possible D gene is TRBD2 (7 bases). In germline, CDR1 is MNHNS, CDR2 SASEGT. The CDR3 is 14 amino acids. The CDR3 DNA is TGTGCCAGCAGTGATCGGGGGGACACCTGGGAGCTGTTTTTT. It encodes CASSDRGDTWELFF.

This clone is termed medium-sized. The chain links TRBV12-3 or TRBV12-4 to TRBJ2-2, with D possibly matching TRBD2 (5 bases). The CDR3 is 15 amino acids. Trimming stripped 6 bases from V and 2 bases from J, with 13 bases between. CDR3: CASSSGGRNTGELFF. The CDR3 nucleotides read TGTGCCAGCAGCTCGGGTGGGAGAAACACCGGGGAGCTGTTTTTT.

This clone was seen more than once but under ten times. This could be a read error, since a much larger clone is one nucleotide away. V and J are TRBV19 and TRBJ2-2, with D perhaps matching TRBD1 or TRBD2 (5 bases each). Germline CDR1 is LNHDA and CDR2 is SQIVND (reference sequence). The CDR3 consists of 16 residues. Deletions cut 6 bases from V and 0 bases from J, with 14 bases between. CDR3 amino acids: CASSDRGVSNTGELFF. The CDR3 DNA sequence: TGTGCCAGTAGCGACCGAGGGGTTTCGAACACCGGGGAGCTGTTTTTT.

This clone was seen repeatedly, ten times or more. The V call is TRBV29-1, the J call TRBJ2-3; TRBD1 aligns across 7 bases. V lost 5 bases to trimming and J lost 2 bases; unmatched junction nucleotides: 4. The CDR3 has 13 residues. Germline CDR1 is SQVTM and CDR2 is ANQGSEA. CDR3 region: CSVSGGLTDTQYF. For the CDR3, the DNA is TGCAGCGTTTCAGGGGGTCTCACAGATACGCAGTATTTT.

This clone has a count of ten or more. The J gene is TRBJ1-4, the V gene TRBV6-1; D remains ambiguous. The CDR3 is made up of 15 amino acids. CDR1 is MNHNS, CDR2 SASEGT, per germline. V lost 5 bases and J 0 bases, leaving 10 bases between the germline ends. As DNA, the CDR3 is TGTGCCAGCAGTTCAGCAGGAGCAACTAATGAAAAACTGTTTTTT. Encoded protein: CASSSAGATNEKLFF.

This clone was detected ten times or more. The chain recombines TRBV11-2 with TRBJ2-7, with D unresolved. The CDR3 has 14 residues. Germline assignment: CDR1 SGHAT and CDR2 FQNNGV. The V end was cut by 3 bases, the J end by 6 bases, with 15 bases between. Written as DNA, the CDR3 is TGTGCCAGCAGCTTGGAAAGGGAAAATAGCGAGCAGTACTTC. It encodes CASSLERENSEQYF.

In its sample, this clone was seen many times. This chain connects TRBV29-1 to TRBJ2-3; 7 nucleotides agree with TRBD2. CDR3 size: 13 residues. Germline V gives CDR1 SQVTM, CDR2 ANQGSEA. Unmatched junction bases numbered 3, after V lost 4 bases and J lost 2 bases. CDR3: CSVGSGTTDTQYF. CDR3 in DNA: TGCAGCGTTGGAAGCGGGACCACAGATACGCAGTATTTT.

This clone has a count of ten or more. The rearrangement uses TRBV5-1 and TRBJ2-1, with 7 nucleotides matching TRBD1. The CDR3 has 18 amino acids. V was clipped by 1 base and J by 0 bases; unmatched bases: 10. Germline V CDR1 and CDR2: SGHRS, YFSETQ. In DNA form, the CDR3 reads TGCGCCAGCAGCTTGATGACAGGGAGTGCGTCCTCCTACAATGAGCAGTTCTTC. Translation gives CASSLMTGSASSYNEQFF.

The rearrangement links TRBV12-3 or TRBV12-4 to TRBJ1-2; no firm D call. Deletions cut 4 bases from V and 3 bases from J, with 24 bases between. This CDR3 is 18 amino acids long. The CDR3 here is CASSSGVIDSRRHYGYTF. CDR3 sequence (DNA): TGTGCCAGCAGTTCTGGGGTTATTGACTCCCGCCGGCACTATGGCTACACCTTC.

This clone occurred many times. Other DNA sequences in this specimen translate into the identical CDR3. DNA for the CDR3: TGCAGTGCTAGAGTCGAGGACAGGGTTAACTATGGCTACACCTTC. Translated, it gives CSARVEDRVNYGYTF. The chain has TRBV20-1 and TRBJ1-2, with TRBD1 matching over 8 bases. In germline, CDR1 is DFQATT, CDR2 SNEGSKA (reference sequence). CDR3 length: 15 residues. J gave up 1 base and V 1 base, and 5 bases lay outside the gene matches.

This clone has a handful of counts. The chain is built from TRBV9 and TRBJ2-1; 16 bases agree with TRBD2. Unmatched junction bases numbered 4, after V lost 0 bases and J lost 4 bases. The CDR3 runs 18 residues. Germline lookup yields CDR1 SGDLS and CDR2 YYNGEE. This CDR3 reads CASSVVGLAGGRYNEQFF. The CDR3 DNA follows: TGTGCCAGCAGCGTAGTGGGACTAGCGGGGGGGCGGTACAATGAGCAGTTCTTC.

This clone was seen at least ten times. DNA of the CDR3: TGTGCCATCAGGGACGCCGTAGGGACTGGAAACACCATATATTTT. It yields the protein CAIRDAVGTGNTIYF. This chain connects TRBV10-3 to TRBJ1-3, with D unclear. Germline loops: CDR1 ENHRY, CDR2 SYGVKD. V lost 6 bases to trimming and J lost 2 bases, with 14 bases between them. The CDR3 runs to 15 residues.